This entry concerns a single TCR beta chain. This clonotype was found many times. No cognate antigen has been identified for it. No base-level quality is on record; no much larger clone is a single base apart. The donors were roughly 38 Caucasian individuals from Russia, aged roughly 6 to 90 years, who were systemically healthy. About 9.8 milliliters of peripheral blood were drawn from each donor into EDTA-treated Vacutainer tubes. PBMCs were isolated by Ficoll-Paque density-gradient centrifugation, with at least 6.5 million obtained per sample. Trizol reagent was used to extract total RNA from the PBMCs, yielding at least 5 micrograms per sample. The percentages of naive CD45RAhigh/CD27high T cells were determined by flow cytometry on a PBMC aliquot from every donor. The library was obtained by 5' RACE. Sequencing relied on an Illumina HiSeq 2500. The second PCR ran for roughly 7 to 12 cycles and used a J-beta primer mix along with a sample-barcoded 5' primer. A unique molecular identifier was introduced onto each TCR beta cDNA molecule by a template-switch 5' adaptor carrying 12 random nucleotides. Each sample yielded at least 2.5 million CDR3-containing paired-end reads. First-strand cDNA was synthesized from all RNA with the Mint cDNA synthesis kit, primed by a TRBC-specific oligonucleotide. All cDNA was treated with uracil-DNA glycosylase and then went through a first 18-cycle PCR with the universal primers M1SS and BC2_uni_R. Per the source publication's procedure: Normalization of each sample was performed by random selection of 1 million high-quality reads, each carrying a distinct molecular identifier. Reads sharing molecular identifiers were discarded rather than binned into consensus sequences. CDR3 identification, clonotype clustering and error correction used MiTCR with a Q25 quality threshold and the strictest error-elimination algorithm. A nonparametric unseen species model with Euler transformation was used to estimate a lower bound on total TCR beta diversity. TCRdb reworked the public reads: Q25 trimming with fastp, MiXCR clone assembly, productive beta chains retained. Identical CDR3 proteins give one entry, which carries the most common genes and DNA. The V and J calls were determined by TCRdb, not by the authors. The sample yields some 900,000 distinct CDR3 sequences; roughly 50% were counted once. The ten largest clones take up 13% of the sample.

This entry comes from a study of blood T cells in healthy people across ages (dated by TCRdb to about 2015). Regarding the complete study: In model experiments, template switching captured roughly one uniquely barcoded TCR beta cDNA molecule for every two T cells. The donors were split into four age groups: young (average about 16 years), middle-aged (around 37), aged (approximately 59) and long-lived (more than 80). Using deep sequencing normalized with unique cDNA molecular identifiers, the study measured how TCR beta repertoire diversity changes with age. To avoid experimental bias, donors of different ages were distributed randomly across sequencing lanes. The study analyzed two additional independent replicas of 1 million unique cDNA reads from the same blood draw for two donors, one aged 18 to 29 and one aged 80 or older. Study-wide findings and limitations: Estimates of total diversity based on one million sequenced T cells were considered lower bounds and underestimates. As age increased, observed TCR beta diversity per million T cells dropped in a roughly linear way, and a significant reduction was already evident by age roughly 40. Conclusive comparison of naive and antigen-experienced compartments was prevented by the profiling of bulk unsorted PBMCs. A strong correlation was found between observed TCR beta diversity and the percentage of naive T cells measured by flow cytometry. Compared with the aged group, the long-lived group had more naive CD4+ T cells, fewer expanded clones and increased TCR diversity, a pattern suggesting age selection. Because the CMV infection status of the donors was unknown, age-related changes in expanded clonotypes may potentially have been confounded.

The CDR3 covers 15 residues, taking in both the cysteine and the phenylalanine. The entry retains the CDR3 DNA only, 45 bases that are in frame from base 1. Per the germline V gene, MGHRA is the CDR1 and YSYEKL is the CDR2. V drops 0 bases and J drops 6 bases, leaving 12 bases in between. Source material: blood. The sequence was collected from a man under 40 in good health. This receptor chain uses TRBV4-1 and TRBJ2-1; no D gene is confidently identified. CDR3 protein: CASSQDGQVRNEQFF. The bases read TGCGCCAGCAGCCAAGACGGCCAGGTACGCAATGAGCAGTTCTTC.